This TCR beta chain emerged from a study of T-cell reconstitution after alpha-beta-depleted transplantation in children. Study-level findings and limits: Surviving recipient cells, namely T cells and thymic progenitors, were the source of high day-60 TCRbeta diversity in some patients. Where alpha-beta T cells came from about two months after transplant was reportedly several hundred expanded graft clones. Most T-cell counts and diversity one year after the transplant came from T cells that were newly produced.

V lost 6 bases and J 4 bases, leaving 13 bases between the germline ends. Germline V lookup: CDR1 MDHEN, CDR2 SYDVKM. The CDR3 has 13 residues. It was with unique molecular identifiers that the TCRbeta library was prepared. TCRdb passed the PCR reads through MiXCR, listing each CDR3 protein once. Of just over 950,000 distinct CDR3 sequences in the sample, about 30% are singletons; the top ten hold around 30%. Regarding this clonotype: Its antigen remains unknown.

This rearrangement joins TRBV28 to TRBJ2-7; possible D gene TRBD1, 8 bases. This clonotype was sampled from a boy under two years old who had a stem cell transplant for SCID, so the T cells may come from the graft donor. The sequencing used PBMCs, mostly from graft donor cells, collected 360 days after TCRalphabeta/CD19-depleted stem cell transplant. CDR3 protein: CASRAQGGYEQYF. The CDR3 nucleotides read TGTGCCAGCAGGGCACAGGGGGGGTACGAGCAGTACTTC.